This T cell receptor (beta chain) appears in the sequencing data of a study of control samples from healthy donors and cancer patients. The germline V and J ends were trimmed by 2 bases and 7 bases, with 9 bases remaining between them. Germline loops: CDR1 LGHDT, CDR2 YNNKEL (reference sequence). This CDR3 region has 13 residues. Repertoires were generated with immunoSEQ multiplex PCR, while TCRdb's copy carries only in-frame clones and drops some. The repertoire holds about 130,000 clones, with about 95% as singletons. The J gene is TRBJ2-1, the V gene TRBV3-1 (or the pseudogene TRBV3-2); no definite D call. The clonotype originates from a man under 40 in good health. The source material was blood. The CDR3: CASSQRGTNEQFF. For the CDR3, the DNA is TGTGCCAGCAGCCAAAGAGGTACTAATGAGCAGTTCTTC.